This entry lists 14 T cell receptor beta chains sequenced from one sample in a study of preoperative IRX-2 immunotherapy in early breast cancer. Data came from immunoSEQ multiplex PCR; TCRdb stores just in-frame clones and leaves some out. The sample gives roughly 27,000 clones, around 75% of which show up once; under 7% is in the top ten. The sample's treatment: preoperative locoregional IRX-2 cytokine immunotherapy. The sample here was lymph node tissue, taken after IRX-2 immunotherapy. These receptors were collected from a human donor with breast cancer.

V usage is TRBV9 and J usage is TRBJ2-5, with 8 bases aligning to TRBD1. This CDR3 region has 13 residues. Losses at the gene ends were 5 bases for V and 3 bases for J; bases not matched to a gene: 3. The germline CDR1 and CDR2 sequences are SGDLS and YYNGEE. Here the CDR3 DNA reads TGTGCCAGCAGGAAGGACAGGGAAGAGACCCAGTACTTC. Its protein is CASRKDREETQYF.

This rearrangement joins TRBV15 to TRBJ2-2; D is perhaps TRBD2 (6 bases). Germline V gene lookup returns CDR1 LNHNV and CDR2 YYDKDF (reference sequence). CDR3 length equals 15 residues. With 4 bases removed from V and 3 bases from J, the gap between germline ends came to 12 bases. CDR3: CATSNLLADTGELFF. CDR3 sequence (DNA): TGTGCCACCAGCAACCTACTAGCTGACACCGGGGAGCTGTTTTTT.

The chain combines TRBV5-1 with TRBJ2-1, with 8 positions matching TRBD2. Unmatched junction bases numbered 11, after V lost 0 bases and J lost 6 bases. This CDR3 contains 17 residues. Germline V CDR1 and CDR2: SGHRS, YFSETQ. The CDR3 nucleotides read TGCGCCAGCAGCTTGGTCTCTGGACTAGCTAACCCCAATGAGCAGTTCTTC. The encoded protein is CASSLVSGLANPNEQFF.

The chain joins TRBV6-8 to TRBJ1-4; possible D gene TRBD1, 5 bases. The CDR3 runs to 15 residues. The V end lost 5 bases, the J end lost 3 bases, and 13 bases lay between the germline ends. The germline gives CDR1 MNHGY, CDR2 SAAAGT. This CDR3 is CASSQEGLPNEKLFF. CDR3 coding DNA: TGTGCCAGCAGTCAGGAGGGGTTGCCTAATGAAAAACTGTTTTTT.

J is TRBJ2-7 and V is TRBV7-1; 7 positions match TRBD1. Being an ORF, TRBV7-1 has a function that is uncertain. This CDR3 contains 14 residues. V dropped 6 bases and J dropped 4; count of bases not matched to a gene: 9. CDR3 DNA sequence: TGTGCCAGCAGGGATCAGGACAGGACGTACGAGCAGTACTTC. Its translation: CASRDQDRTYEQYF.

This clone was counted only a few times. This sequence joins TRBV28 and TRBJ2-3, with TRBD2 matching over 7 bases. Germline CDR1 is MDHEN and CDR2 is SYDVKM. The trim removed 3 bases at V and 1 base at J, leaving 1 base unmatched. The CDR3 totals 14 residues. The CDR3 region is CASSFLAGTDTQYF. The CDR3 nucleotides are TGTGCCAGCAGTTTCCTAGCGGGCACAGATACGCAGTATTTT.

The chain links TRBV14 to TRBJ1-1; D gene ambiguous. Germline V lookup: CDR1 SGHDN, CDR2 FVKESK. The CDR3 is made up of 13 amino acids. V lost 4 bases, J lost 0 bases, and 6 bases lay in between. CDR3 region: CASSPPMNTEAFF. CDR3 nucleotides: TGTGCCAGCAGCCCCCCTATGAACACTGAAGCTTTCTTT.

CDR3 coding DNA: TGTGCCAGCAGCGGGTGGAGGGTGGGATCATTTCAAGAGACCCAGTACTTC. Amino acid sequence: CASSGWRVGSFQETQYF. The rearrangement joins TRBV11-3 to TRBJ2-5; possibly TRBD2 for D (6 bases). Germline CDR1 reads SGHNT; CDR2 reads YENEEA. This CDR3 is 17 amino acids long. The V gene lost 5 bases and the J gene lost 2 bases, with 21 bases spanning the gap.

The J gene is TRBJ2-1, the V gene TRBV6-8, with D possibly TRBD1 on 6 matching bases. Germline-derived CDR1 and CDR2 are MNHGY and SAAAGT. CDR3 length: 17 amino acids. V was cut by 0 bases and J by 3 bases, with 15 bases left in between. CDR3 in amino acids: CASSYSIPQGHYNEQFF. CDR3 in DNA: TGTGCCAGCAGTTACTCGATCCCACAGGGCCACTACAATGAGCAGTTCTTC.

This sequence joins TRBV19 and TRBJ1-2, with D possibly matching TRBD1 (6 bases). The CDR3 covers 13 residues. V lost 10 bases, J lost 2 bases, and 14 bases lay in between. CDR1 LNHDA and CDR2 SQIVND come from the germline V gene (reference sequence). The CDR3 loop is CATSGQLNYGYTF. The CDR3 DNA follows: TGTGCCACTTCGGGACAATTGAACTATGGCTACACCTTC.

This clone has a single count. Additional DNA sequences in this sample encode the identical CDR3. The gene calls are TRBV30 and TRBJ1-1; D is undetermined. The V gene lost 0 bases and the J gene lost 1 base, with 6 bases spanning the gap. The germline gives CDR1 GTSNPN, CDR2 SVGIG (reference sequence). The CDR3 is 13 residues long. In nucleotides, the CDR3 is TGTGCCTGGAGTGTCCTGGAGAACACTGAAGCTTTCTTT. It codes for CAWSVLENTEAFF. Using reference TRBV30 and TRBJ1-1 for the parts outside the CDR3, the full variable domain is SQTIHQWPATLVQPVGSPLSLECTVEGTSNPNLYWYRQAAGRGLQLLFYSVGIGQISSEVPQNLSASRPQDRQFILSSKKLLLSDSGFYLCAWSVLENTEAFFGQGTRLTVV.

The chain joins TRBV19 to TRBJ2-3; no firm D call. The germline V and J ends were trimmed by 3 bases and 2 bases, with 15 bases remaining between them. The CDR3 sequence is 16 residues long. Germline CDR1 reads LNHDA; CDR2 reads SQIVND (reference sequence). The CDR3 DNA reads TGTGCCAGTAGTATTGGTTCAGGTTCAAACACAGATACGCAGTATTTT. This translates into CASSIGSGSNTDTQYF.

This chain connects TRBV5-1 to TRBJ2-3; 10 bases agree with TRBD2. CDR3 length: 16 residues. V gave up 0 bases and J gave up 3 bases; unmatched junction bases: 4. The germline V gene has CDR1 SGHRS and CDR2 YFSETQ. CDR3 nucleotides: TGCGCCAGCAGCTTGGCCCCAGCGGGAGGGACAGATACGCAGTATTTT. Protein sequence: CASSLAPAGGTDTQYF. The variable domain in full, completed from reference TRBV5-1 and TRBJ2-3, reads KAGVTQTPRYLIKTRGQQVTLSCSPISGHRSVSWYQQTPGQGLQFLFEYFSETQRNKGNFPGRFSGRQFSNSRSEMNVSTLELGDSALYLCASSLAPAGGTDTQYFGPGTRLTVL.

The chain joins TRBV11-3 to TRBJ1-2; 9 bases match TRBD1. In germline, CDR1 is SGHNT, CDR2 YENEEA. V lost 5 bases to trimming and J lost 3 bases; unmatched junction nucleotides: 7. The length of the CDR3 is 15 residues. CDR3 in amino acids: CASSRRDRADYGYTF. CDR3 bases: TGTGCCAGCAGCCGGCGGGACAGGGCGGACTATGGCTACACCTTC.